This T cell receptor beta chain was obtained from a study of OX40 agonist ivuxolimab in advanced cancers. Here immunoSEQ multiplex PCR was the method, and the copy in TCRdb shows in-frame clones only, minus some. The sample contains 30,000 to 35,000 clones, approximately 88% of which appear only once. The CDR3 has 12 amino acids. V was trimmed by 0 bases and J by 9 bases, leaving 6 bases between them. Germline values: CDR1 LGHNA, CDR2 YSLEER. This TCR was sampled from an adult with an advanced solid tumor such as melanoma, head and neck, liver or kidney cancer. This chain uses TRBV4-3 with TRBJ2-1; D unclear. The sequencing used CD4+ or CD8+ T cells sorted from blood, collected in a trial of the OX40 agonist ivuxolimab. CDR3 in amino acids: CASSQDGVEQFF. The CDR3 bases are TGCGCCAGCAGCCAAGATGGGGTTGAGCAGTTCTTC.